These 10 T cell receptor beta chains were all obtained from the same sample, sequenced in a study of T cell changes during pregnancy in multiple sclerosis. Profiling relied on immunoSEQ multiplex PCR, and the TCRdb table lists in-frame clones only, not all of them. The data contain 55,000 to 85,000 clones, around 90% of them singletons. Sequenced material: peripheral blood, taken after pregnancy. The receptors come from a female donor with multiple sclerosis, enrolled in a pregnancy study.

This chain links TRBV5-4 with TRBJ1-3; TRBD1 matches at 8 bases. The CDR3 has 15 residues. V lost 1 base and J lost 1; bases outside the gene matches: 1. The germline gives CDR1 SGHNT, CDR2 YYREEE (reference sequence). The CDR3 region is CASSLRTGSGNTIYF. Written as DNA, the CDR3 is TGTGCCAGCAGCTTGAGGACAGGGTCTGGAAACACCATATATTTT. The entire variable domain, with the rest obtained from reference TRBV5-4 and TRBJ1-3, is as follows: ETGVTQSPTHLIKTRGQQVTLRCSSQSGHNTVSWYQQALGQGPQFIFQYYREEENGRGNFPPRFSGLQFPNYSSELNVNALELDDSALYLCASSLRTGSGNTIYFGEGSWLTVV.

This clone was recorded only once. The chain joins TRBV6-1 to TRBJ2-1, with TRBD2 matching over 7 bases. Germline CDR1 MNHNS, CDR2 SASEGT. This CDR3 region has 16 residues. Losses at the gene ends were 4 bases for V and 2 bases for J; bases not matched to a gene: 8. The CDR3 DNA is TGTGCCAGCAGTGGGATAGCGGGCGCTGCCTACAATGAGCAGTTCTTC. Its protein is CASSGIAGAAYNEQFF.

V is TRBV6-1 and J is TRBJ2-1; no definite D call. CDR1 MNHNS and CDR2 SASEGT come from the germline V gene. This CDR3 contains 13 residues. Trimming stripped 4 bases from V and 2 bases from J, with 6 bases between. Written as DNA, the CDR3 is TGTGCCAGCAGTGGGAGTCCCTACAATGAGCAGTTCTTC. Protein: CASSGSPYNEQFF.

CDR3 DNA: TGCGCCAGCAGCCAAGATATCGGCGGTTCCTACGAGCAGTACTTC. It codes for CASSQDIGGSYEQYF. The genes are TRBV4-3 and TRBJ2-7; D is ambiguous. CDR3 length: 15 residues. The germline gives CDR1 LGHNA, CDR2 YSLEER. V lost 0 bases and J 1 base, leaving 10 bases between the germline ends.

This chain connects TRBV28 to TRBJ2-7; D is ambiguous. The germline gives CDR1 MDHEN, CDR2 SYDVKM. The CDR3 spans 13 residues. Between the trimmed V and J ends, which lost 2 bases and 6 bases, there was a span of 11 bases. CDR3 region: CASSLVPSGEQYF. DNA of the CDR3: TGTGCCAGCAGTTTAGTACCCTCCGGCGAGCAGTACTTC.

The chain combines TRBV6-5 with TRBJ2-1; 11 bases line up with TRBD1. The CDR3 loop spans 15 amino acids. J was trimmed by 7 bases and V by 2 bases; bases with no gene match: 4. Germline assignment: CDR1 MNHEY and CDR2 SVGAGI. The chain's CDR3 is CASSYGQGASNEQFF. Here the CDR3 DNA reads TGTGCCAGCAGTTACGGACAGGGGGCGAGTAATGAGCAGTTCTTC.

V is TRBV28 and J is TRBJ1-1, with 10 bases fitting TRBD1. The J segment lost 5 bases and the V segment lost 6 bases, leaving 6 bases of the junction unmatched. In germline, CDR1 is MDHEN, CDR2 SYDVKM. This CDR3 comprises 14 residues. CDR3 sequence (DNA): TGTGCCAGCAGCCCCGGACAGGGGGGGACTGAAGCTTTCTTT. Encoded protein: CASSPGQGGTEAFF.

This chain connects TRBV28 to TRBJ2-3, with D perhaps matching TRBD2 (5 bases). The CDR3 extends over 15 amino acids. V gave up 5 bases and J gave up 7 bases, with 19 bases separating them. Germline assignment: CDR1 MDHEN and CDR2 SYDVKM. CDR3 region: CASSPVEGVIHTQYF. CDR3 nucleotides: TGTGCCAGCAGTCCTGTTGAGGGAGTGATCCATACGCAGTATTTT.

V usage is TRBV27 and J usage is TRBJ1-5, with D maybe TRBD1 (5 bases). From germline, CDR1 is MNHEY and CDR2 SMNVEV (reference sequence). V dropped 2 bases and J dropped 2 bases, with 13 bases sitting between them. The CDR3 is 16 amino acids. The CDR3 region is CASSLIGGVGNQPQHF. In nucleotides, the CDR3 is TGTGCCAGCAGTTTAATCGGAGGGGTTGGCAATCAGCCCCAGCATTTT.

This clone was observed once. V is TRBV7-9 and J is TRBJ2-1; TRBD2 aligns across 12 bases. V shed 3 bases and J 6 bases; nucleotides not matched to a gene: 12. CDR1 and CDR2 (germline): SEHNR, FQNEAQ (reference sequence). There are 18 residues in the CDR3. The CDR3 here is CASSFFQALAGGFNEQFF. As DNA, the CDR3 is TGTGCCAGCAGCTTTTTTCAGGCGCTAGCGGGAGGGTTCAATGAGCAGTTCTTC.